The 12 T cell receptor beta chains below all came from one sample that was sequenced in a study of identical twins. TCRdb fed the 5' RACE reads into MiXCR, producing one record per CDR3 protein. The data show hundreds of thousands of distinct CDR3 sequences, around a sixth seen once. Separately, the same data were catalogued under a study of T cells expressing NK-cell markers.

Sequencing was done on a sample of PBMCs. The source of these receptors is a woman under 30 in good health.

In this sample, this clonotype turned up a few times. The CDR3 DNA reads as TGTGCCAGCTCAGGACTTAAGACCCAGTACTTC. Residues: CASSGLKTQYF. The chain uses TRBV7-9 and TRBJ2-5; D may be TRBD2 (5 bases). This CDR3 is built from 11 residues. The V end was cut by 8 bases, the J end by 6 bases, with 10 bases between. Germline V gene lookup returns CDR1 SEHNR and CDR2 FQNEAQ (reference sequence).

This clonotype came up a few times. V gene TRBV29-1 combines with J gene TRBJ2-5; possibly TRBD1 for D (6 bases). This CDR3 has 14 amino acids. Trimming left V 7 bases short and J 1 base short, with 16 bases between. CDR1 SQVTM and CDR2 ANQGSEA come from the germline V gene. Written as DNA, the CDR3 is TGCAGCGCTCCGGACAGTCTAAGCCAAGAGACCCAGTACTTC. The encoded protein is CSAPDSLSQETQYF.

V usage is TRBV4-3 and J usage is TRBJ1-2, with 7 bases aligning to TRBD1. The CDR3 covers 18 residues. V was pared by 3 bases and J by 8 bases, with 21 bases of the junction left unmatched. CDR1 and CDR2 (germline): LGHNA, YSLEER. As DNA, the CDR3 is TGCGCCAGCAGCCATAGTATATCGGCGACAGGGACCTTGGGAGGCTACACCTTC. This codes for CASSHSISATGTLGGYTF.

Concerning this clonotype itself: A read error may account for a junction end that differs from germline. The chain links TRBV12-5 to TRBJ2-1; D gene uncertain. CDR1 and CDR2 (germline): LGHNT, FRNRAP. This CDR3 comprises 11 residues. CDR3 DNA: TGTGCTAGTGGTGAGAACAATGAGCGGTTCTTC. This sequence encodes CASGENNERFF.

This chain connects TRBV12-3 or TRBV12-4 to TRBJ2-2; 7 bases align to TRBD2. The CDR3 totals 16 residues. V gave up 6 bases and J gave up 3 bases; unmatched junction bases: 10. The CDR3 protein is CASSPFWGGDTGELFF. Written as DNA, the CDR3 is TGTGCCAGCAGCCCATTTTGGGGGGGGGACACCGGGGAGCTGTTTTTT.

This clonotype was counted a few times. The rearrangement joins TRBV6-1 to TRBJ2-5; 13 nucleotides match TRBD2. The length of the CDR3 is 16 residues. The germline V gene encodes CDR1 MNHNS and CDR2 SASEGT. V shed 5 bases, J shed 7 bases, and the junction held 10 bases outside the gene matches. The CDR3 sequence: CASSPTGTSGTLTQYF. In DNA form, the CDR3 reads TGTGCCAGCAGTCCAACGGGGACTAGCGGGACGTTGACCCAGTACTTC.

This chain links TRBV11-1 with TRBJ2-7, with 9 bases identical to TRBD1. This CDR3 comprises 18 residues. The V segment lost 4 bases and the J segment 4 bases; nucleotides outside the gene matches: 17. CDR1 SGHAT and CDR2 FQDESV come from the germline V gene (reference sequence). The CDR3 sequence is CASSSAIPGTGKIYEQYF. The DNA for the CDR3 is TGTGCCAGCAGCTCAGCGATCCCCGGGACAGGGAAAATTTACGAGCAGTACTTC.

The V gene is TRBV6-5, the J gene TRBJ2-7; TRBD2 aligns across 9 bases. J was trimmed by 2 bases and V by 4 bases; bases with no gene match: 3. Germline V gene data show CDR1 as MNHEY and CDR2 as SVGAGI. The CDR3 contains 14 residues. DNA of the CDR3: TGTGCCAGCAGTTTTAAGCGGGGGGCCTACGAGCAGTACTTC. Protein: CASSFKRGAYEQYF.

This chain uses TRBV20-1 with TRBJ2-5; maybe TRBD2 (5 bases). The germline V and J ends were trimmed by 6 bases and 5 bases, with 16 bases remaining between them. CDR1 is DFQATT, CDR2 SNEGSKA, per germline (reference sequence). The CDR3 loop spans 13 amino acids. This CDR3 is CSADGLPVETQYF. CDR3 in DNA: TGCAGTGCCGATGGACTCCCGGTGGAGACCCAGTACTTC.

This clonotype was found a few times. The V gene is TRBV5-5, the J gene TRBJ2-7, with TRBD2 as a possible D gene (5 bases). The V end lost 2 bases, the J end lost 1 base, and 10 bases lay between the germline ends. The CDR3 is made up of 14 amino acids. The germline V gene encodes CDR1 SGHKS and CDR2 YYEKEE (reference sequence). The CDR3 sequence: CASSLPWTSYEQYF. The CDR3 nucleotides are TGTGCCAGCAGCTTACCCTGGACTTCCTACGAGCAGTACTTC.

The CDR3: CASCRGKDTDTQYF. The CDR3 DNA reads TGTGCCAGCTGCCGCGGGAAAGACACAGATACGCAGTATTTT. The chain couples TRBV6-2 or TRBV6-3 to TRBJ2-3, with D maybe TRBD2 (6 bases). Per the germline V gene, CDR1 is MNHEY and CDR2 is SVGEGT. The V gene lost 8 bases and the J gene lost 2 bases, with 14 bases spanning the gap. This CDR3 comprises 14 residues.

The chain is built from TRBV7-2 and TRBJ2-3; D unresolved. Germline lookup yields CDR1 SGHTA and CDR2 FQGNSA. Trimming shortened V by 4 bases and J by 2 bases, and 16 bases separated the two germline ends. The length of the CDR3 is 16 residues. In DNA form, the CDR3 reads TGTGCCAGCAGCTCCTCCTCACTAACTCACACAGATACGCAGTATTTT. It translates to CASSSSSLTHTDTQYF.